This TCR beta chain was identified during a study of T cell changes during pregnancy in multiple sclerosis. The method was immunoSEQ multiplex PCR; TCRdb's version includes in-frame clones alone and lacks a portion of them. The sample holds around 50,000 clones, about 94% seen once. The CDR3 length is 13 residues. V shed 5 bases and J shed 6 bases, with 13 bases lying between them. CDR1 and CDR2 from the germline V gene are SEHNR and FQNEAQ (reference sequence). The source was CD8+ T cells from peripheral blood mononuclear cells, collected in the first trimester of pregnancy. The source is a female donor with multiple sclerosis, enrolled in a pregnancy study. V gene TRBV7-9 combines with J gene TRBJ1-2; a weak D match, TRBD1 (6 bases). The CDR3 sequence: CASSGGRDHGYTF. The CDR3 region has the DNA TGTGCCAGCAGCGGGGGCAGGGATCATGGCTACACCTTC.